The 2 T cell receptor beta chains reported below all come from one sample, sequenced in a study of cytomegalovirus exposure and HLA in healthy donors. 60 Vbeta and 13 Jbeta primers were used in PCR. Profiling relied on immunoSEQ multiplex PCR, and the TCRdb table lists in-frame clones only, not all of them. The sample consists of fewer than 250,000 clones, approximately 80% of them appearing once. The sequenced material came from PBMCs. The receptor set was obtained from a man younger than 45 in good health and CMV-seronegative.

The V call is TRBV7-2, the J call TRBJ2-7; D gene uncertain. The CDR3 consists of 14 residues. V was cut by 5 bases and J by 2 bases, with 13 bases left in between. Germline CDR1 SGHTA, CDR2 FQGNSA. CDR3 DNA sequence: TGTGCCAGCAGCCCCAACGCGGCGGCCTACGAGCAGTACTTC. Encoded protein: CASSPNAAAYEQYF.

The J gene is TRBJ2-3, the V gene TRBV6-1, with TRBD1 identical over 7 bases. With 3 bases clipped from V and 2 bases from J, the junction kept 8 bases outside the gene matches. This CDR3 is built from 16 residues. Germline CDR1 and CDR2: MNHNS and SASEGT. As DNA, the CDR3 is TGTGCCAGCAGTGAGAGGACAGGTGAGGCCACAGATACGCAGTATTTT. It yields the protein CASSERTGEATDTQYF.